This TCR beta chain was observed in a study of blood T cell repertoires in COVID-19. Trimming cost V 4 bases and J 6 bases, with 12 bases left between them. Germline V gene lookup returns CDR1 SQVTM and CDR2 ANQGSEA. The CDR3 spans 12 residues. The data were produced by immunoSEQ multiplex PCR, yet TCRdb's version contains in-frame clones alone and is incomplete. The repertoire consists of about 89,000 clones, with roughly 79% occurring once and the leading ten covering more than 9%. The chain combines TRBV29-1 with TRBJ1-1, with D possibly matching TRBD1 (6 bases). This sequence originates from a man between 65 and 80 years old with acute or convalescent COVID-19. The specimen was peripheral blood. CDR3 nucleotides: TGCAGCGTTGGAAGGACAGCCTCTGAAGCTTTCTTT. Its translation is CSVGRTASEAFF.